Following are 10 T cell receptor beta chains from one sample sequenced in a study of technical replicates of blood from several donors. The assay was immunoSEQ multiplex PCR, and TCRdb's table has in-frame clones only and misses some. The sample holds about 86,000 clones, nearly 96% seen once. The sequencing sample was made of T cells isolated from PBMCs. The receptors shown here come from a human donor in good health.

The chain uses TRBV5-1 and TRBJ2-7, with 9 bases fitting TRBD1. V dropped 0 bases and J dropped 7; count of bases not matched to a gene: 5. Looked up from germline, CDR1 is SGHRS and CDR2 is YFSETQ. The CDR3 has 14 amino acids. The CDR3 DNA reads TGCGCCAGCAGCTTGGGACAGGGGGTGGGGGAGCAGTACTTC. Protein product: CASSLGQGVGEQYF.

CDR3 sequence reads: CASSPPGRDYNEQFF. DNA of the CDR3: TGTGCCAGCTCACCACCGGGCAGGGACTACAATGAGCAGTTCTTC. This sequence joins TRBV18 and TRBJ2-1, with a possible D match to TRBD1 (5 bases). V was clipped by 0 bases and J by 3 bases, with 9 bases between them. The CDR3 contains 15 residues. Germline V CDR1 and CDR2: KGHSH, LQKENI. Filled out from reference TRBV18 and TRBJ2-1, the complete variable domain reads NAGVMQNPRHLVRRRGQEARLRCSPMKGHSHVYWYRQLPEEGLKFMVYLQKENIIDESGMPKERFSAEFPKEGPSILRIQQVVRGDSAAYFCASSPPGRDYNEQFFGPGTRLTVL.

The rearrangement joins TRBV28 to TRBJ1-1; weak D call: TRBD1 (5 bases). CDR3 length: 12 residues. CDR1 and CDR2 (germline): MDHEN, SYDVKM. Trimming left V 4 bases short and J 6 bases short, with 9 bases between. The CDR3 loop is CASSSRQPEAFF. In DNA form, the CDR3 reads TGTGCCAGCAGTTCCAGACAGCCTGAAGCTTTCTTT.

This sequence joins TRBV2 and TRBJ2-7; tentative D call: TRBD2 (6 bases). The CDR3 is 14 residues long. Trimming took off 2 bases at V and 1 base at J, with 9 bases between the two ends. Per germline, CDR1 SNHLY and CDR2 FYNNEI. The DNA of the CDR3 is TGTGCCAGCAGTGAACGGGAGCCGTCCTACGAGCAGTACTTC. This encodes CASSEREPSYEQYF.

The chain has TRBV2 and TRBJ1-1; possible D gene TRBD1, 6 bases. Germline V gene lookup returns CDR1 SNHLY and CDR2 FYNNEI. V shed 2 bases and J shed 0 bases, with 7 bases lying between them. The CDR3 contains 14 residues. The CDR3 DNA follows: TGTGCCAGCAGTGAATCAGGGGTGAACACTGAAGCTTTCTTT. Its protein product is CASSESGVNTEAFF.

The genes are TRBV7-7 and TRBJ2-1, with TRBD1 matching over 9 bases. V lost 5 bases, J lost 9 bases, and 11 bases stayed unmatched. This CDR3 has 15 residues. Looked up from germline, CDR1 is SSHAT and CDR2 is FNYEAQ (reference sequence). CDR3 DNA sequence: TGTGCCAGCAGCCCAATGGACAGGGGTTTAGGTGAGCAGTTCTTC. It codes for CASSPMDRGLGEQFF.

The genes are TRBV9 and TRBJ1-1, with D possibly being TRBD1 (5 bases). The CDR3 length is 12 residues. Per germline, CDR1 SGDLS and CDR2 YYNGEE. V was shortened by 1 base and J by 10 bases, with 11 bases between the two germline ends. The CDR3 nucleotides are TGTGCCAGCAGCGTAATCGGGGGTGCAGCTTTCTTT. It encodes CASSVIGGAAFF.

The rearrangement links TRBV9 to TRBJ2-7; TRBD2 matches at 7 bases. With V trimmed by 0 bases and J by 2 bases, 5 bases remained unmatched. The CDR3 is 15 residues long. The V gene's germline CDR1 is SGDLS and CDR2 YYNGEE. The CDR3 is CASSVGLAEAYEQYF. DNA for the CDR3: TGTGCCAGCAGCGTAGGCCTAGCGGAGGCCTACGAGCAGTACTTC.

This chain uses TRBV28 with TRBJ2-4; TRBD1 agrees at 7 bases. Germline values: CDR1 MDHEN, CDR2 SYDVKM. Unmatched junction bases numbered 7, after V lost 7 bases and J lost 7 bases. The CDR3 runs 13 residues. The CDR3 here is CASNPTGWNIQYF. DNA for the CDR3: TGTGCCAGCAACCCGACAGGGTGGAACATTCAGTACTTC. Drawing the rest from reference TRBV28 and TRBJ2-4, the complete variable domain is DVKVTQSSRYLVKRTGEKVFLECVQDMDHENMFWYRQDPGLGLRLIYFSYDVKMKEKGDIPEGYSVSREKKERFSLILESASTNQTSMYLCASNPTGWNIQYFGAGTRLSVL.

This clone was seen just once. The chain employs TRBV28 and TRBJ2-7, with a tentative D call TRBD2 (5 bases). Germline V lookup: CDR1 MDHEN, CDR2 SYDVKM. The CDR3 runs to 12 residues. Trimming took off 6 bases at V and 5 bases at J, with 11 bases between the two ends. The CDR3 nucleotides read TGTGCCAGCAGGGTCACTAGGGACGAGCAGTACTTC. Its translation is CASRVTRDEQYF.